This T cell receptor beta chain was sequenced for a study of pediatric ulcerative colitis. With 5 bases clipped from V and 8 bases from J, the junction kept 8 bases outside the gene matches. The germline V gene encodes CDR1 GTSNPN and CDR2 SVGIG (reference sequence). This CDR3 is 13 amino acids long. Profiling relied on immunoSEQ multiplex PCR, and the TCRdb table lists in-frame clones only, not all of them. The profile covers 45,000 to 55,000 clones, with 78% appearing a single time and 3% to 4.5% taken by the ten largest. During colonoscopy, one to two rectal pinch biopsies were collected. The diagnostic colonoscopy in ulcerative colitis patients preceded any immunosuppressive treatment. To note about this clone: The antigen is unknown.

Study-wide findings and caveats: Two rectal CDR3 clonotypes occurred in all ulcerative colitis patients.

The chain has TRBV30 and TRBJ1-4, with 7 bases lining up with TRBD1. The sample was gut tissue. This clonotype was obtained from a girl aged 5 to 17 with moderate ulcerative colitis. CDR3 region: CAWGRQGGEKLFF. The DNA for the CDR3 is TGTGCCTGGGGAAGACAGGGAGGGGAAAAACTGTTTTTT.